This T cell receptor (beta chain) is drawn from a study of CD8+ T cells in alopecia areata. Study as a whole: Tofacitinib therapy took 6 to 18 months; 6 months off drug came after. Study outcomes and limitations: Clonality exceeded that of normal scalp in lesional scalp, most notably in alopecia totalis/universalis.

Lesional scalp tissue (obtained by punch biopsy) and peripheral blood were collected from alopecia areata patients. RNA extraction was followed by reverse transcription into cDNA, which acted as the sequencing template. This table comes from immunoSEQ multiplex PCR, and its TCRdb copy is limited to in-frame clones, with some not included. The table lists 100,000 to 150,000 clones, roughly 58% of them singletons. Of note for this clone: Its antigen is unknown.

The sequenced sample was CD4+ T cells sorted from blood, obtained at week 0. This TCR came from a human donor with alopecia areata.

The CDR3 region is CASSPIKGRGYTF. CDR3 nucleotides: TGTGCCAGCAGCCCTATAAAGGGGAGGGGCTACACCTTC. The chain links TRBV7-2 to TRBJ1-2; perhaps TRBD1 as D (5 bases). V was clipped by 5 bases and J by 8 bases, with 15 bases between them. Looked up from germline, CDR1 is SGHTA and CDR2 is FQGNSA. This CDR3 spans 13 amino acids.